These T cell receptor beta chains were read from a single sample in a study of graft-versus-host responses after intestinal transplantation. TCRdb's table, derived via immunoSEQ multiplex PCR, lists solely in-frame clones and lacks some. The sample shows around 20,000 clones, approximately 46% of them seen only once. The input for sequencing was alloreactive CD4+ T cells from a mixed lymphocyte reaction culture, taken before intestinal transplant. The receptors originated from a human patient who received an intestinal transplant. The CDR3 runs from the conserved cysteine through the conserved F or W. Each record gives: CDR3 DNA, CDR3 protein, J gene, clone size, V gene, D gene. D genes are given only for firm matches. Rows give clone size only sometimes, using once, few, many, or a class for an expanded clone.

CDR3 DNA: TGTGCCAGCAGCTCCCAGTTGGGGCCTAACTATGGCTACACCTTC
CDR3 protein: CASSSQLGPNYGYTF
J gene: TRBJ1-2
clone size: .
V gene: TRBV9
D gene: .

CDR3 DNA: TGCGCCAGCAAAGAGACAGGGGGCACCGGGGAGCTGTTTTTT
CDR3 protein: CASKETGGTGELFF
J gene: TRBJ2-2
clone size: once
V gene: TRBV5-1
D gene: TRBD1

CDR3 DNA: TGTGCCAGCAGCTTGGTCCTAGCGGGGGGCATCGACAATGAGCAGTTCTTC
CDR3 protein: CASSLVLAGGIDNEQFF
J gene: TRBJ2-1
clone size: .
V gene: TRBV5-6
D gene: TRBD2

CDR3 DNA: TGTGCCAGCAGAGGGTGGGGAGCGAGGAATACGCAGTATTTT
CDR3 protein: CASRGWGARNTQYF
J gene: TRBJ2-3
clone size: .
V gene: TRBV6-5
D gene: .

CDR3 DNA: TGTGCCAGCAGCTTAGGGGCGCAGGGTAGTACGCAGTATTTT
CDR3 protein: CASSLGAQGSTQYF
J gene: TRBJ2-3
clone size: .
V gene: TRBV7-8
D gene: .

CDR3 DNA: TGCGCCAGCAGCTTGGCGGGACAGGGAAAGGGCTACACCTTC
CDR3 protein: CASSLAGQGKGYTF
J gene: TRBJ1-2
clone size: .
V gene: TRBV5-1
D gene: TRBD1

CDR3 DNA: TGCGCCAGCAGCTTGGCAGGGAACTCGTGGGAGCAGTACTTC
CDR3 protein: CASSLAGNSWEQYF
J gene: TRBJ2-7
clone size: once
V gene: TRBV5-1
D gene: .

CDR3 DNA: TGTGCCATCACCAAAACAGGGAATAATGAGCAGTTCTTC
CDR3 protein: CAITKTGNNEQFF
J gene: TRBJ2-1
clone size: .
V gene: TRBV10-3
D gene: .

CDR3 DNA: TGTGCCAGCAGCCCCGACCCCGGACTAGCGGTTTACGAGCAGTACTTC
CDR3 protein: CASSPDPGLAVYEQYF
J gene: TRBJ2-7
clone size: few
V gene: TRBV5-5
D gene: TRBD2

CDR3 DNA: TGTGCCACCAGCAGAGACGTTAGAAATTCACCCCTCCACTTT
CDR3 protein: CATSRDVRNSPLHF
J gene: TRBJ1-6
clone size: .
V gene: TRBV15
D gene: .

CDR3 DNA: TGTGCTAGTGGGCGAGATACTAGCGTCCTCTCCTACAATGAGCAGTTCTTC
CDR3 protein: CASGRDTSVLSYNEQFF
J gene: TRBJ2-1
clone size: .
V gene: TRBV12-5
D gene: TRBD2

CDR3 DNA: TGTGCCAGCAGCTTAACGTCGGTTAATGAGCAGTTCTTC
CDR3 protein: CASSLTSVNEQFF
J gene: TRBJ2-1
clone size: .
V gene: TRBV7-3
D gene: .

CDR3 DNA: TGTGCCAGCAGTTACTCGACAGGGTATGCTGAAGCTTTCTTT
CDR3 protein: CASSYSTGYAEAFF
J gene: TRBJ1-1
clone size: .
V gene: TRBV6-5
D gene: TRBD1

CDR3 DNA: TGTGCCATTGGAGTGGGGGGGAACACTGAAGCTTTCTTT
CDR3 protein: CAIGVGGNTEAFF
J gene: TRBJ1-1
clone size: once
V gene: TRBV10-3
D gene: .

CDR3 DNA: TGTGCCAGTAGTATAAGGGGACAGGGGCACTATAATTCACCCCTCCACTTT
CDR3 protein: CASSIRGQGHYNSPLHF
J gene: TRBJ1-6
clone size: .
V gene: TRBV19
D gene: TRBD1

CDR3 DNA: TGTGCCAGCTCACCCGGACAGGATCAGCCCCAGCATTTT
CDR3 protein: CASSPGQDQPQHF
J gene: TRBJ1-5
clone size: .
V gene: TRBV18
D gene: TRBD1

CDR3 DNA: TGCGCCAGCAGCTTGGCCCCCGGGACAGAAGGCCACGAGCAGTACTTC
CDR3 protein: CASSLAPGTEGHEQYF
J gene: TRBJ2-7
clone size: .
V gene: TRBV5-1
D gene: TRBD1

CDR3 DNA: TGTGCCAGCAGCCCAGGGGGACCCTCACCCCTCCACTTT
CDR3 protein: CASSPGGPSPLHF
J gene: TRBJ1-6
clone size: once
V gene: TRBV7-3
D gene: TRBD1

CDR3 DNA: TGTGCCAGCAGGCTAGACCCGGGCACTGAAGCTTTCTTT
CDR3 protein: CASRLDPGTEAFF
J gene: TRBJ1-1
clone size: .
V gene: TRBV2
D gene: .

CDR3 DNA: TGCGCCAGCAGTCGGCAGGACTACAATGAGCAGTTCTTC
CDR3 protein: CASSRQDYNEQFF
J gene: TRBJ2-1
clone size: .
V gene: TRBV5-1
D gene: .

CDR3 DNA: TGCAGCGTTGGGAGGGACGGCACTAACTATGGCTACACCTTC
CDR3 protein: CSVGRDGTNYGYTF
J gene: TRBJ1-2
clone size: .
V gene: TRBV29-1
D gene: .

CDR3 DNA: TGTGCCACCCCAATCTGGGCGGGGGGGACCAAGGGGACCTACGAGCAGTACTTC
CDR3 protein: CATPIWAGGTKGTYEQYF
J gene: TRBJ2-7
clone size: .
V gene: TRBV9
D gene: TRBD2

CDR3 DNA: TGTGCCAGCAGTCCCCGGGAGACCTACGAGCAGTACTTC
CDR3 protein: CASSPRETYEQYF
J gene: TRBJ2-7
clone size: .
V gene: TRBV6-1
D gene: .